This T cell receptor beta chain was observed in a study of vaccination effects on CD4 cells after COVID-19. Study background: Samples were collected from a few convalescent patients early and late following vaccination.

The V end was cut by 8 bases, the J end by 4 bases, with 3 bases between. This CDR3 is built from 10 residues. CDR1 is SNHLY, CDR2 FYNNEI, per germline. Culturing for 10 days preceded CD4+ T cell isolation. This individual tested PCR-positive for SARS-CoV-2 infection between March and December 2020. Participants were given two doses of BNT162b2 or mRNA-1273 vaccine. TCRdb's table, derived via immunoSEQ multiplex PCR, lists solely in-frame clones and lacks some. This table holds nearly 50,000 clones, around 80% found once. Note on this clone: Its antigen is unidentified.

The origin of this receptor is a human donor who had a prior SARS-CoV-2 infection. J is TRBJ2-1 and V is TRBV2, with D unclear. The sequencing here drew on CD4+ T cells from PBMCs cultured without peptide, taken after COVID-19 vaccination. CDR3 in DNA: TGTGCCAGCCGTTACAATGAGCAGTTCTTC. As protein: CASRYNEQFF.